This T cell receptor beta chain derives from a study of T cell repertoires in cytomegalovirus infection. For the study at large: HLA-B-restricted CMV epitopes that are well studied were used alongside recently identified HLA-C-restricted ones. The public TCR beta signatures pointed to both CMV infection and matching HLA type. Overall study findings and caveats: People with CMV and the relevant HLA were identified by cumulative public TCR beta family frequency.

Concerning this clonotype: Its antigen is unidentified.

The CDR3 runs 16 residues. Unmatched junction bases numbered 6, after V lost 1 base and J lost 1 base. CDR1 and CDR2 from the germline V gene are SGHRS and YFSETQ. MiXCR was run by TCRdb on the reads, yielding one entry per CDR3 protein. The sample has 750,000 to 950,000 distinct CDR3 sequences; roughly 29% are singletons. The sequencing used cultured CD8+ T cells from PBMCs, collected from culture after CMV antigen stimulation. V and J are TRBV5-1 and TRBJ1-2; 8 bases map to TRBD1. This TCR derives from a human donor in good health (CMV status not recorded). Some clones in this sample may be carry-over from other donors' samples. CDR3 region: CASSLIPDRVNYGYTF. CDR3 DNA sequence: TGCGCCAGCAGCTTGATCCCGGACAGGGTTAACTATGGCTACACCTTC.